Following are 9 T cell receptor beta chains from one sample sequenced in a study of tumor and adjacent non-tumor tissue in lung cancer. No cell sorting was done before RNA was extracted from the tissue. Distant lung tissue was collected more than 3 cm away from the tumor edge. A modified ARM-PCR protocol with three rounds of nested PCR amplified TCRbeta. Each CDR3 protein gets one entry after TCRdb re-called the multiplex PCR reads with MiXCR. The table shows over 40,000 distinct CDR3 sequences, with roughly 60% occurring only once. Sequencing was carried out using distant non-tumor lung tissue. These receptors were taken from a woman aged 40 to 50 with non-small cell lung cancer.

This clonotype has ten or more counts. The chain links TRBV6-5 to TRBJ1-5; D gene uncertain. The CDR3 length is 13 residues. V lost 0 bases, J lost 7 bases, and 7 bases lay in between. The V gene's germline CDR1 is MNHEY and CDR2 SVGAGI. CDR3 DNA: TGTGCCAGCAGTTACTCGAAGGACCAGCCCCAGCATTTT. Translated: CASSYSKDQPQHF.

This clonotype has only a few counts. Since a much larger clone is just one base distant, this may be a read error. The chain employs TRBV6-1 and TRBJ1-1; possibly TRBD1 for D (6 bases). Germline CDR1 reads MNHNS; CDR2 reads SASEGT. CDR3 size: 14 residues. CDR3: CASSERGTYTGAFF. CDR3 DNA: TGTGCCAGCAGTGAAAGGGGGACTTACACTGGAGCTTTCTTT.

With regard to this clonotype: A read error may explain this, as a much larger clone is one base away. This chain joins TRBV20-1 and TRBJ2-6, with D hard to call. CDR3 length: 15 amino acids. CDR1 and CDR2 from the germline V gene are DFQATT and SNEGSKA (reference sequence). The chain's CDR3 is CGAMTLGTGANVLTF. DNA of the CDR3: TGCGGTGCCATGACTCTGGGGACTGGGGCCAACGTCCTGACTTTC.

The count of this clonotype is one. Its ends do not fully match the called genes, so a read error is possible. This chain uses TRBV7-9 with TRBJ2-3; 7 bases are a match to TRBD1. The CDR3 length is 16 residues. From germline, CDR1 is SEHNR and CDR2 FQNEAQ (reference sequence). The CDR3 spells CASIGPGQLSTDTQYF. The DNA of the CDR3 is TGTGCTAGCATCGGCCCGGGACAGCTAAGCACAGATACGCAGTATTTT.

This clonotype occurred many times. The chain combines TRBV5-1 with TRBJ2-1; 11 bases line up with TRBD2. Germline V gene lookup returns CDR1 SGHRS and CDR2 YFSETQ. V was pared by 1 base and J by 7 bases, with 4 bases of the junction left unmatched. There are 15 residues in the CDR3. The CDR3 loop is CASSLTSGGTNEQFF. The CDR3 DNA reads TGCGCCAGCAGCTTGACTAGCGGGGGAACTAATGAGCAGTTCTTC.

Note on this clonotype: One end of the junction does not line up with germline, which may come from a read error. The CDR3 sequence is CASSLGASGTYTRYF. The CDR3 region has the DNA TGTGCCAGCAGCTTAGGGGCTAGCGGGACATATACGCGGTATTTT. The chain employs TRBV11-2 and TRBJ2-3; 9 bases line up with TRBD2. This CDR3 has 15 amino acids. Germline CDR1 SGHAT, CDR2 FQNNGV. Complete variable domain (other parts from reference TRBV11-2 and TRBJ2-3): EAGVAQSPRYKIIEKRQSVAFWCNPISGHATLYWYQQILGQGPKLLIQFQNNGVVDDSQLPKDRFSAERLKGVDSTLKIQPAKLEDSAVYLCASSLGASGTYTRYFGPGTRLTVL.

Note on this clonotype: This may stem from a read error, because a much larger clone lies one nucleotide away. The chain couples TRBV14 to TRBJ2-1; 16 nucleotides align to TRBD2. The CDR3 consists of 17 residues. CDR1 and CDR2 from the germline V gene are SGHDN and FVKESK. The CDR3 coding sequence is TGTGCCAGCAGCCAAGGATCTGGGACTAGCGGGGGGGATGAGCAGTTATTC. As protein: CASSQGSGTSGGDEQLF.

At least ten counts were recorded for this clonotype. The genes are TRBV4-1 and TRBJ2-3; 8 bases align to TRBD2. The CDR3 length is 15 residues. The V segment lost 4 bases and the J segment 2 bases; nucleotides outside the gene matches: 5. Per the germline V gene, CDR1 is MGHRA and CDR2 is YSYEKL. The CDR3 region has the DNA TGCGCCAGCAGCCCCCGGGGGGGCGACACAGATACGCAGTATTTT. Amino acid sequence: CASSPRGGDTDTQYF.

The rearrangement joins TRBV5-1 to TRBJ2-1; 9 bases align to TRBD2. This CDR3 is built from 15 residues. Germline loops: CDR1 SGHRS, CDR2 YFSETQ. With V trimmed by 4 bases and J by 4 bases, 6 bases remained unmatched. DNA of the CDR3: TGCGCCAGCAGCCTTAGCGGGGGTTTATACAATGAGCAGTTCTTC. It encodes CASSLSGGLYNEQFF.